These T cell receptor beta chains were read from a single sample in a study of shared clonotypes between healthy human individuals. Data came from immunoSEQ multiplex PCR; TCRdb stores just in-frame clones and leaves some out. There are about 2.1 million clones in the sample; 80% to 95% occur only once, and more than 1.5% lies in the top ten. Input material: naive CD8+ T cells from PBMCs. All receptors come from a man younger than 35 in good health. Some clones in this sample may be carry-over from other donors' samples. CDR3s include the opening cysteine and the closing phenylalanine or tryptophan. Each record gives: clone size, D gene, J gene, V gene, CDR3 protein, CDR3 DNA. D genes are given only for firm matches. Clone size is stated in some rows and not others, as once, few, many or a class when expanded.

>-|-|TRBJ1-2|TRBV30
CAWSSRGYGYTF
TGTGCCTGGAGTTCACGGGGCTATGGCTACACCTTC
>-|-|TRBJ2-3|TRBV5-1
CASSLRETADTQYF
TGCGCCAGCAGCTTGCGGGAGACGGCAGATACGCAGTATTTT
>-|-|TRBJ1-2|TRBV25-1
CASRETATYGYTF
TGTGCCAGCAGAGAGACAGCGACCTATGGCTACACCTTC
>-|TRBD1|TRBJ1-5|TRBV5-5
CASSTQGNSNQPQHF
TGTGCCAGCAGCACACAGGGGAATAGCAATCAGCCCCAGCATTTT
>-|-|TRBJ1-5|TRBV28
CASRGGETEINQPQHF
TGTGCCAGCAGGGGGGGGGAGACAGAAATCAATCAGCCCCAGCATTTT
>-|-|TRBJ2-5|TRBV6-5
CASSYNRDETQYF
TGTGCCAGCAGTTACAATAGGGACGAGACCCAGTACTTC
>-|TRBD1|TRBJ2-3|TRBV5-1
CASSQGTGMGDTQYF
TGCGCCAGCAGTCAAGGGACAGGGATGGGAGATACGCAGTATTTT
>few|-|TRBJ1-2|TRBV11-2
CASSLGAGAGYTF
TGTGCCAGCAGCTTAGGTGCGGGTGCTGGCTACACCTTC
>-|-|TRBJ2-7|TRBV11-2
CASSQRQAPYEQYF
TGTGCCAGCAGCCAACGACAGGCCCCCTACGAGCAGTACTTC
>-|-|TRBJ1-2|TRBV4-1
CASSQDWRGTYGYTF
TGCGCCAGCAGCCAAGATTGGAGGGGTACTTATGGCTACACCTTC
>-|-|TRBJ2-7|TRBV27
CASSLLGFLKVGEQYF
TGTGCCAGCAGTTTACTCGGGTTCCTCAAGGTCGGCGAGCAGTACTTC
>-|-|TRBJ2-7|TRBV19
CASSIDRMSYEQYF
TGTGCCAGTAGTATAGATCGGATGTCCTACGAGCAGTACTTC
>-|TRBD2|TRBJ2-1|TRBV6-6
CASRKLAGGPNEQFF
TGTGCCAGCAGGAAACTAGCGGGAGGGCCCAATGAGCAGTTCTTC
>once|TRBD1|TRBJ2-1|TRBV4-3
CASSADRGLYNEQFF
TGCGCCAGCAGTGCAGACAGGGGTCTATACAATGAGCAGTTCTTC
>-|-|TRBJ1-2|TRBV27
CASSFVGVSGPNYGYTF
TGTGCCAGCAGTTTTGTGGGAGTTTCGGGGCCTAACTATGGCTACACCTTC
>-|-|TRBJ2-1|TRBV7-6
CASSLGGSRNEQFF
TGTGCCAGCAGCTTAGGGGGGTCGAGGAATGAGCAGTTCTTC
>-|-|TRBJ2-1|TRBV9
CASSVGNSLGEQFF
TGTGCCAGCAGCGTAGGGAATTCTTTGGGTGAGCAGTTCTTC
>-|-|TRBJ2-7|TRBV4-3
CASSQEQTQAEQYF
TGCGCCAGCAGCCAAGAACAAACCCAGGCCGAGCAGTACTTC
>-|TRBD1|TRBJ1-5|TRBV4-1
CASSQGPGQEGLEPQHF
TGCGCCAGCAGCCAAGGACCGGGACAGGAAGGGCTCGAGCCCCAGCATTTT
>-|-|TRBJ2-7|TRBV2
CASSDRGFSSYEQYF
TGTGCCAGCAGCGATCGGGGGTTCAGCTCCTACGAGCAGTACTTC
>-|TRBD1|TRBJ2-7|TRBV6-1
CASSILGQGSYEQYF
TGTGCCAGCAGTATTCTGGGACAGGGATCTTACGAGCAGTACTTC
>-|-|TRBJ2-7|TRBV7-9
CASSILLGELHEQYF
TGTGCCAGCAGCATCCTCCTGGGGGAGCTCCACGAGCAGTACTTC